The rows below give T cell receptor beta chains drawn from one sample of a study of T cell clones after liver transplantation. Measured with immunoSEQ multiplex PCR; TCRdb has only the in-frame clones, and not every one. The sample contains more than 75,000 clones, roughly four fifths of which appear only once. The specimen was CD4+ T cells from blood, collected 46 months after liver transplant. Receptors originate from a human patient who received a liver transplant. The graft donor may have contributed some T cells. CDR3s include the opening cysteine and the closing phenylalanine or tryptophan.

v_call	j_call	cdr3_aa
TRBV6-5	TRBJ1-4	CASSFQGLRGKLFF
TRBV2	TRBJ2-7	CASSDRALQYF
TRBV6-5	TRBJ1-5	CASSYRSNQPQHF
TRBV28	TRBJ2-1	CASSPGTSVYNEQFF
TRBV21-1	TRBJ2-1	CASSKRGRSDEQFF
TRBV27	TRBJ2-3	CASSLFGGLAGQGTQYF
TRBV18	TRBJ1-1	CASSFNRGMNTEAFF
TRBV29-1	TRBJ2-3	CSVALGDTQYF
TRBV10-3	TRBJ1-1	CASRDRENTEAFF
TRBV27	TRBJ2-7	CASSTKRTGFYEQYF
TRBV7-2	TRBJ2-7	CASSSLSSGRKGEQYF
TRBV28	TRBJ1-2	CASSLGLGRDGYTF
TRBV21-1	TRBJ2-7	CASRVAGDPYEQYF
TRBV19	TRBJ1-2	CASSRTDRAAGYTF
TRBV5-1	TRBJ2-5	CASSGKTDQETQYF
TRBV28	TRBJ2-2	CASRADSNTGELFF
TRBV18	TRBJ2-2	CASSPGPGELFF
TRBV25-1	TRBJ2-2	CASSESAHTGELFF
TRBV12-2	TRBJ2-5	CASRSEKPRGTEQETQYF
TRBV6-1	TRBJ2-3	CASSEWGGSSTDTQYF
TRBV5-1	TRBJ2-1	CASSPRTSSNEQFF
TRBV18	TRBJ2-1	CASSGGLAGVNEQFF
TRBV7-8	TRBJ2-7	CASKKRGQGVQEQYF
TRBV7-3	TRBJ2-6	CASSQAAGANVLTF
TRBV15	TRBJ2-7	CATSRDMTGGAEQYF
TRBV7-8	TRBJ1-1	CASSPGGGGVTEAFF
TRBV6-4	TRBJ2-2	CASSDSIGGGELFF
TRBV5-1	TRBJ2-1	CASSLGGTTSSYNEQFF
TRBV7-3	TRBJ2-5	CASSLNPVGENQETQYF
TRBV7-7	TRBJ2-3	CASSRGASTDTQYF
TRBV29-1	TRBJ1-5	CSVLGTAGQPQHF
TRBV20-1	TRBJ1-1	CRVDRVPEAFF
TRBV6-5	TRBJ2-1	CASSYSRPHDEQFF
TRBV5-1	TRBJ2-2	CASSPESGELFF
TRBV11-2	TRBJ1-4	CASSSRGPRATNEKLFF
TRBV5-1	TRBJ2-5	CASSLALGLAGQETQYF
TRBV10-2	TRBJ2-1	CASSTGLAGVNEQFF
TRBV28	TRBJ1-2	CASSLQEIYGYTF
TRBV6-5	TRBJ1-1	CASRRGRGTGAFF
TRBV6-1	TRBJ2-1	CASRTAGGAYNEQFF
TRBV6-1	TRBJ1-5	CASDYSNQPQHF
TRBV15	TRBJ2-7	CATSLYSGNSYEQYF
TRBV6-4	TRBJ2-7	CASSATTSGEQYF
TRBV28	TRBJ1-1	CATHVNTEAFF
TRBV2	TRBJ1-2	CASSPSGQGNYGYTF
TRBV7-9	TRBJ1-1	CASSLIRAPEAFF
TRBV23-1	TRBJ1-3	CASSQRSDLPQCVFGNTIYF
TRBV10-3	TRBJ2-1	CAISETAYNEQFF
TRBV18	TRBJ2-5	CASSPFIQETQYF
TRBV2	TRBJ2-6	CASNSGANVLTF
TRBV30	TRBJ2-7	CAWSVGSGISYEQYF